Sequencing of this T cell receptor (beta chain) was carried out in a study of beta chain features in type 1 diabetes. General study findings and limits: There was a moderate but significant shortening of TCRB CDR3s in all four CD4+ subsets of Type 1 diabetes patients.

Expressed TCRB transcripts were sequenced after all isolated RNA was converted to cDNA. Some clones are missing from TCRdb's copy, which holds only in-frame ones; the method was immunoSEQ multiplex PCR. Here the sample spans 680,000 or so clones, around a sixth being singletons. The V and J ends lost 5 bases and 5 bases, in that order; junction bases with no gene match: 11. Germline assignment: CDR1 SGHTA and CDR2 FQGNSA. The CDR3 covers 16 residues. In its sample, this clone was seen a few times. Its antigen is not known. This chain links TRBV7-2 with TRBJ1-5; 8 bases agree with TRBD1. The origin of this receptor is a young man in good health. Material for sequencing was naive CD4+ T cells from blood. The CDR3 protein is CASSPTGALTYQPQHF. The CDR3 coding sequence is TGTGCCAGCAGCCCGACAGGGGCCTTAACCTATCAGCCCCAGCATTTT.